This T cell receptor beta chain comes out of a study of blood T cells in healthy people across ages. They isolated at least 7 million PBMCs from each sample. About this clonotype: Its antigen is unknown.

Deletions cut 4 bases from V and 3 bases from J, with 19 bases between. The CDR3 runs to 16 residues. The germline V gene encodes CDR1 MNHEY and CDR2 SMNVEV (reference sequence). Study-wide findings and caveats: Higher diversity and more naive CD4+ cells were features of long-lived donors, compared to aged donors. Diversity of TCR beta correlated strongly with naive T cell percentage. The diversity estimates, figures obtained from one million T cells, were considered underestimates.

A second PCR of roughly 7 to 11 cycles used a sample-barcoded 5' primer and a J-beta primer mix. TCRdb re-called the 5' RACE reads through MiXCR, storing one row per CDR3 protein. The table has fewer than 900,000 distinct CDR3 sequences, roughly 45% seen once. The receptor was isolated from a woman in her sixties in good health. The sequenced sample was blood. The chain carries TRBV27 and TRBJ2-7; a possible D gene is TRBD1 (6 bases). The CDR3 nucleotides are TGTGCCAGCAGTTCCACAACAGGGTATTGGGTCTACGAGCAGTACTTC. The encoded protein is CASSSTTGYWVYEQYF.